This T cell receptor (beta chain) was recorded in a study of cytomegalovirus exposure and HLA in healthy donors. Study-level results: The Asian-associated ancestry cluster reportedly had fewer N-insertions than the roughly 670-donor mean in a later analysis. CMV serostatus was the sole immune exposure data available.

This clone was observed a handful of times. The antigen remains unidentified. 60 Vbeta and 13 Jbeta primers were used in PCR. The authors' processing: A later analysis counted approximately 80 million unique TCR beta chains, around 11 million shared. Assay: immunoSEQ multiplex PCR; the TCRdb copy retains only in-frame clones and omits some. That table supplies the V and J calls and clone size; D and trimming were determined from the DNA. The sample yields 100,000 to 150,000 clones, 10% seen once. Trimming took 0 bases from V and 3 from J, leaving 15 bases between them. From germline, CDR1 is MGHRA and CDR2 YSYEKL. CDR3 length: 16 amino acids.

This receptor was obtained from a woman aged 18-29 years in good health and CMV-seropositive. Sequencing input: PBMCs. This sequence joins TRBV4-1 and TRBJ2-7; D unclear. CDR3 sequence reads: CASSQDRHRSYYEQYF. The DNA for the CDR3 is TGCGCCAGCAGCCAAGATCGACACCGCTCGTACTACGAGCAGTACTTC.